This T cell receptor beta chain was observed in a study of shared T cell receptors in the human thymus. TCRdb keeps only in-frame clones here, not all; method: immunoSEQ multiplex PCR. The sample includes about 380,000 clones, roughly 94% seen only once; the top ten take approximately 0.02%. The receptor's source is a human donor. Source material: thymocytes.

The CDR3 here is CASSPGTPVDRRVYEQYF. CDR3 DNA: TGTGCCAGCTCACCAGGGACCCCGGTCGACAGGCGGGTCTACGAGCAGTACTTC. The chain joins TRBV18 to TRBJ2-7; D might be TRBD1 (6 bases). Trimming pared 2 bases from V and 3 bases from J, leaving 23 bases between. Germline CDR1 KGHSH, CDR2 LQKENI. The CDR3 spans 18 residues.